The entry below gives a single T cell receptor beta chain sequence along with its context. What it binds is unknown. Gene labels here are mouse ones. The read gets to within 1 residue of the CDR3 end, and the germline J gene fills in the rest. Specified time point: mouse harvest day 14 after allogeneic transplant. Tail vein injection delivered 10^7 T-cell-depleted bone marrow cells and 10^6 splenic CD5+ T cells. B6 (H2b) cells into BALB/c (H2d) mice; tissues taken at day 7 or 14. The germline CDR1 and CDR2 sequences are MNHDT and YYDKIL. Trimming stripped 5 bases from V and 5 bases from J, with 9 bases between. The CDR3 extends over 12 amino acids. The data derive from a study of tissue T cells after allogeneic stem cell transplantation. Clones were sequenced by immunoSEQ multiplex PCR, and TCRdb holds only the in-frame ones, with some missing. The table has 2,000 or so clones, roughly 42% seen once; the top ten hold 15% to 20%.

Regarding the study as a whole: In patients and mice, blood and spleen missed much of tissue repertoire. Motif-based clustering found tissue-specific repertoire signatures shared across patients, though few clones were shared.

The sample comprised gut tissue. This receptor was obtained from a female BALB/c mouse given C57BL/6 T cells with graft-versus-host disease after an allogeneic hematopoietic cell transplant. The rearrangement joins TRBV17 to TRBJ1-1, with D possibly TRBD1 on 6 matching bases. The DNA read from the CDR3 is TGTGCTAGCAGTCAGGGACAAACAGAAGTCTTC. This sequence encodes CASSQGQTEVF. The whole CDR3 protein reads CASSQGQTEVFF.